These 20 T cell receptor beta chains were all obtained from the same sample, sequenced in a study of cytomegalovirus exposure and HLA in healthy donors. Primers for the PCR totalled 60 Vbeta and 13 Jbeta. Sequencing used immunoSEQ multiplex PCR; TCRdb keeps in-frame clones, though not all of them. Of fewer than 250,000 clones listed, about 79% were seen once; the top ten hold about 1.8%. The source material was PBMCs. These TCRs come from a man younger than 35 in good health and CMV-seronegative.

Concerning this clone itself: Other DNA sequences in the same sample also yield this CDR3. The CDR3 loop is CASSFRGQGSYEQYF. The DNA for the CDR3 is TGTGCCAGCAGTTTCCGGGGACAGGGGAGTTACGAGCAGTACTTC. V and J are TRBV27 and TRBJ2-7; TRBD1 matches at 10 bases. The CDR3 consists of 15 residues. V lost 3 bases and J lost 4; bases outside the gene matches: 6. Germline lookup yields CDR1 MNHEY and CDR2 SMNVEV (reference sequence).

The chain couples TRBV28 to TRBJ1-2, with 8 bases aligning to TRBD1. With V trimmed by 4 bases and J by 4 bases, 20 bases remained unmatched. Per germline, CDR1 MDHEN and CDR2 SYDVKM. This CDR3 comprises 19 residues. The CDR3 DNA sequence: TGTGCCAGCAGTTCCCTTTCAGGGGGCGTAACTCTCAAGGCCTATGGCTACACCTTC. It specifies CASSSLSGGVTLKAYGYTF.

The chain joins TRBV15 to TRBJ2-2; 8 bases match TRBD2. Per germline, CDR1 LNHNV and CDR2 YYDKDF (reference sequence). This CDR3 is built from 17 residues. V was clipped by 0 bases and J by 5 bases; unmatched bases: 8. For the CDR3, the DNA is TGTGCCACCAGCAGAGACCCCAGCGGGAGCAGGACCGGGGAGCTGTTTTTT. It specifies CATSRDPSGSRTGELFF.

The chain links TRBV19 to TRBJ2-4; 11 nucleotides line up with TRBD2. The CDR3 is 12 amino acids. Germline trimming cut 8 bases from V and 15 bases from J; bases unmatched to any gene: 9. Germline-derived CDR1 and CDR2 are LNHDA and SQIVND (reference sequence). CDR3 bases: TGTGCCAGTGGGAACTTAGCGGGAGGGTGGTACTTC. Translation gives CASGNLAGGWYF.

This chain connects TRBV6-4 to TRBJ2-1; a weak D match, TRBD1 (7 bases). The CDR3 spans 14 residues. Germline assignment: CDR1 MRHNA and CDR2 SNTAGT. The V gene lost 0 bases and the J gene lost 9 bases, with 12 bases spanning the gap. The CDR3 sequence: CASSDSEGAGEQFF. The CDR3 nucleotides read TGTGCCAGCAGTGACTCGGAGGGGGCGGGTGAGCAGTTCTTC.

This clone was detected a few times. V usage is TRBV4-3 and J usage is TRBJ1-1, with D tentatively TRBD1 (6 bases). The V gene's germline CDR1 is LGHNA and CDR2 YSLEER. This CDR3 contains 14 residues. Between the trimmed V and J ends, which lost 2 bases and 4 bases, there was a span of 11 bases. The CDR3 loop is CASSQREGGTEAFF. DNA of the CDR3: TGCGCCAGCAGCCAAAGGGAAGGGGGCACTGAAGCTTTCTTT.

The chain carries TRBV27 and TRBJ1-5; possible D gene TRBD1, 6 bases. Between the trimmed V and J ends, which lost 5 bases and 7 bases, there was a span of 12 bases. There are 13 residues in the CDR3. The germline V gene encodes CDR1 MNHEY and CDR2 SMNVEV (reference sequence). The CDR3 DNA reads as TGTGCCAGCAGTGTACAGGGAACCCAGCCCCAGCATTTT. This codes for CASSVQGTQPQHF.

The chain employs TRBV7-2 and TRBJ2-3, with a tentative D call TRBD2 (5 bases). The V gene lost 1 base and the J gene lost 2 bases, with 13 bases spanning the gap. This CDR3 region has 16 residues. Germline lookup yields CDR1 SGHTA and CDR2 FQGNSA. The CDR3 protein is CASSLGAGENTDTQYF. In DNA form, the CDR3 reads TGTGCCAGCAGCTTAGGGGCGGGTGAAAACACAGATACGCAGTATTTT.

The V gene is TRBV6-5, the J gene TRBJ2-7; 9 positions match TRBD1. V lost 6 bases, J lost 6 bases, and 9 bases stayed unmatched. The CDR3 runs to 14 residues. Germline V lookup: CDR1 MNHEY, CDR2 SVGAGI. CDR3 sequence: CASRERTGAGEQYF. CDR3 bases: TGTGCCAGCAGGGAAAGGACAGGGGCCGGCGAGCAGTACTTC.

The V call is TRBV5-8, the J call TRBJ1-6; 9 bases are a match to TRBD1. Unmatched junction bases numbered 5, after V lost 4 bases and J lost 9 bases. CDR1 is SGHTS and CDR2 is YDEGEE in the germline V gene. This CDR3 spans 14 amino acids. The CDR3 DNA reads as TGTGCCAGCAGCCCGGGACAGGGTGGTTCACCCCTCCACTTT. It encodes CASSPGQGGSPLHF.

This rearrangement joins TRBV7-9 to TRBJ2-7; 8 nucleotides align to TRBD1. CDR1 and CDR2 from the germline V gene are SEHNR and FQNEAQ (reference sequence). The V gene end was trimmed by 6 bases and the J gene end by 2 bases; junction bases not matched to a gene: 6. CDR3 size: 14 residues. For the CDR3, the DNA is TGTGCCAGCAGACCCGGACAGGGACCCTACGAGCAGTACTTC. Its protein product is CASRPGQGPYEQYF.

V and J are TRBV27 and TRBJ1-1; no firm D call. The V end lost 6 bases, the J end lost 6 bases, and 11 bases lay between the germline ends. There are 12 residues in the CDR3. Looked up from germline, CDR1 is MNHEY and CDR2 is SMNVEV (reference sequence). Here the CDR3 DNA reads TGTGCCAGCAGCCTCCCCGGGTCTGAAGCTTTCTTT. It encodes CASSLPGSEAFF.

CDR3 sequence: CASSIPTGTGDEQYF. Written as DNA, the CDR3 is TGTGCCAGCAGCATACCTACGGGGACAGGGGACGAGCAGTACTTC. V and J are TRBV7-9 and TRBJ2-7; 10 nucleotides agree with TRBD1. The CDR3 is 15 amino acids. Germline loops: CDR1 SEHNR, CDR2 FQNEAQ (reference sequence). With V trimmed by 5 bases and J by 5 bases, 9 bases remained unmatched.

J is TRBJ2-6 and V is TRBV19; TRBD2 matches 11 bases. The J segment lost 0 bases and the V segment lost 7 bases, leaving 8 bases of the junction unmatched. Germline V gives CDR1 LNHDA, CDR2 SQIVND (reference sequence). This CDR3 is built from 18 residues. CDR3 DNA sequence: TGTGCCAGTACTCCCTTAGCGGGGGGGCCCTCTGGGGCCAACGTCCTGACTTTC. Translating gives CASTPLAGGPSGANVLTF.

The chain employs TRBV7-3 and TRBJ1-2, with D maybe TRBD1 (6 bases). This CDR3 has 16 amino acids. Trimming stripped 5 bases from V and 4 bases from J, with 20 bases between. Germline V lookup: CDR1 SGHTA, CDR2 FQGTGA. CDR3 loop: CASSPFNGPGAYGYTF. As DNA, the CDR3 is TGTGCCAGCAGCCCGTTCAACGGACCAGGGGCCTATGGCTACACCTTC.

This chain joins TRBV7-8 and TRBJ2-7; D possibly corresponds to TRBD1 (6 bases). Per germline, CDR1 SGHVS and CDR2 FQNEAQ. V was clipped by 2 bases and J by 3 bases, with 14 bases between them. This CDR3 contains 15 residues. The CDR3 protein is CASSLTGTRVYEQYF. The CDR3 DNA is TGTGCCAGCAGCTTAACCGGGACACGGGTCTACGAGCAGTACTTC.

This chain links TRBV28 with TRBJ1-4, with D uncertain. This CDR3 has 13 residues. The V gene's germline CDR1 is MDHEN and CDR2 SYDVKM. V lost 10 bases and J 7 bases, leaving 16 bases between the germline ends. The CDR3 spells CATKTSLFEKLFF. CDR3 coding DNA: TGTGCCACCAAGACTAGTTTGTTTGAAAAACTGTTTTTT.

In its sample, this clone was seen a few times. This rearrangement joins TRBV5-1 to TRBJ2-3; 8 bases are a match to TRBD1. Germline V gene lookup returns CDR1 SGHRS and CDR2 YFSETQ. Trimming removed 3 bases from V and 1 base from J; junction bases left unmatched: 7. This CDR3 has 16 residues. Here the CDR3 reads CASSSGQGVGTDTQYF. The CDR3 nucleotides are TGCGCCAGCAGCTCAGGACAGGGCGTAGGCACAGATACGCAGTATTTT.

The J gene is TRBJ2-7, the V gene TRBV18; D is perhaps TRBD2 (6 bases). V lost 1 base to trimming and J lost 0 bases, with 13 bases between them. The CDR3 sequence is 16 residues long. Germline V lookup: CDR1 KGHSH, CDR2 LQKENI. The CDR3 loop reads CASSPLSGSSSYEQYF. In nucleotides, the CDR3 is TGTGCCAGCTCACCACTCTCCGGGAGTAGCTCCTACGAGCAGTACTTC.

This chain connects TRBV6-5 to TRBJ1-5; 7 nucleotides agree with TRBD1. Germline CDR1 and CDR2: MNHEY and SVGAGI. This CDR3 contains 15 residues. J gave up 0 bases and V 6 bases, and 5 bases lay outside the gene matches. The CDR3 bases are TGTGCCAGCAGACATACAGGGGCTAGCAATCAGCCCCAGCATTTT. Protein: CASRHTGASNQPQHF.